This T cell receptor beta chain was recorded in a study of cytotoxic CD8 clonotypes in ibrutinib-treated CLL. The CDR3 spans 14 residues. CDR1 SGHRS and CDR2 YFSETQ come from the germline V gene. The trim removed 1 base at V and 5 bases at J, leaving 3 bases unmatched. Generated by immunoSEQ multiplex PCR, the TCRdb table keeps only in-frame clones and is missing some. The sample lists about 2,800 clones; 80% to 85% were seen once. The sample in question was PBMCs, obtained before ibrutinib treatment. The rearrangement joins TRBV5-1 to TRBJ2-3, with 8 bases that match TRBD1. The receptor comes from a human donor with chronic lymphocytic leukemia. CDR3 loop: CASSLQGAQDTQYF. The CDR3 DNA reads TGCGCCAGCAGCTTGCAGGGGGCGCAAGATACGCAGTATTTT. Together with reference TRBV5-1 and TRBJ2-3, the CDR3 gives the full variable domain: KAGVTQTPRYLIKTRGQQVTLSCSPISGHRSVSWYQQTPGQGLQFLFEYFSETQRNKGNFPGRFSGRQFSNSRSEMNVSTLELGDSALYLCASSLQGAQDTQYFGPGTRLTVL.